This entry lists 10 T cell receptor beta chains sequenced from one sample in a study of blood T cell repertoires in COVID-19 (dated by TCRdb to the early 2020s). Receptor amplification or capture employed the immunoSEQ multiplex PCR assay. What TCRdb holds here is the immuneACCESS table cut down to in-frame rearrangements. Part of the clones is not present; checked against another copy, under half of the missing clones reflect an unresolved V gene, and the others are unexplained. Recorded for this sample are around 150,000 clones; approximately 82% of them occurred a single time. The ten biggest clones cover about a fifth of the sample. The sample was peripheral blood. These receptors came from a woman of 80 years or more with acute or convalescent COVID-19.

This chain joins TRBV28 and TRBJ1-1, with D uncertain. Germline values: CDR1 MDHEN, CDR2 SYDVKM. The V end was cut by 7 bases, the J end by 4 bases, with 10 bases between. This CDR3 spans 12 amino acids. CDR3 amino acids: CASTPGGTEAFF. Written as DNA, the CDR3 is TGTGCCAGCACTCCGGGTGGCACTGAAGCTTTCTTT.

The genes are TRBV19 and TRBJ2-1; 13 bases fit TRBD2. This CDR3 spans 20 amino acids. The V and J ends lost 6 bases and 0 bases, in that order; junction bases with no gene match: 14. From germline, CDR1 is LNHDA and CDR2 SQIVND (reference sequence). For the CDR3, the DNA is TGTGCCAGTAGAATTAGAGGGGGACTAGCGGGAATAAGCTCCTACAATGAGCAGTTCTTC. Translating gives CASRIRGGLAGISSYNEQFF.

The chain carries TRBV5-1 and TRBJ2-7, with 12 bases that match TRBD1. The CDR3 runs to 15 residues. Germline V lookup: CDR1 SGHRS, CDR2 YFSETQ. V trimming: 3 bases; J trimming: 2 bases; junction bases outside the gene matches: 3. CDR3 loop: CASSWDRGPAYEQYF. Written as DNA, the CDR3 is TGCGCCAGCAGCTGGGACAGGGGGCCGGCCTACGAGCAGTACTTC.

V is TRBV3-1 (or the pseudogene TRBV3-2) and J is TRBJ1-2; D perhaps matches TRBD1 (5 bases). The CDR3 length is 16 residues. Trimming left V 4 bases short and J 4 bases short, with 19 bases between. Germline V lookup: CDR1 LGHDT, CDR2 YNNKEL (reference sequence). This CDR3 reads CASSPAGGIRAYGYTF. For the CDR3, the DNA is TGTGCCAGCAGCCCAGCCGGGGGAATCAGGGCCTATGGCTACACCTTC.

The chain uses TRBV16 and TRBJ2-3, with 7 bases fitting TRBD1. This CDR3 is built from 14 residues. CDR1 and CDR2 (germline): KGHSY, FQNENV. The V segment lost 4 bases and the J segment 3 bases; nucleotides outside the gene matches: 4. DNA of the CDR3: TGTGCCAGCAGCCTTAACAGGGGAACAGATACGCAGTATTTT. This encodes CASSLNRGTDTQYF.

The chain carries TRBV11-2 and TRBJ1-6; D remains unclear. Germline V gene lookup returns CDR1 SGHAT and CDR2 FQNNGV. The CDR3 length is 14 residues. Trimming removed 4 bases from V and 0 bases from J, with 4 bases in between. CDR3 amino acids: CASSSSSYNSPLHF. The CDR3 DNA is TGTGCCAGCAGCTCGAGCTCCTATAATTCACCCCTCCACTTT.

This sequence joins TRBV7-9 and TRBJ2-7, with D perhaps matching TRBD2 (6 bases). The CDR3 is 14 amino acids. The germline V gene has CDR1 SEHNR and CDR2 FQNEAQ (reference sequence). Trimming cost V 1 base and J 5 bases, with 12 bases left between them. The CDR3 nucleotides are TGTGCCAGCAGCTTAGAGGCTAGCGCGAACGAGCAGTACTTC. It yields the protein CASSLEASANEQYF.

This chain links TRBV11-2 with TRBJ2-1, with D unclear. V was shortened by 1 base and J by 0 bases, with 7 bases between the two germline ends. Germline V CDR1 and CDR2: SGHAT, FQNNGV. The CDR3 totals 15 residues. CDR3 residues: CASSLAESSYNEQFF. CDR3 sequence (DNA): TGTGCCAGCAGCTTAGCCGAGAGCTCCTACAATGAGCAGTTCTTC.

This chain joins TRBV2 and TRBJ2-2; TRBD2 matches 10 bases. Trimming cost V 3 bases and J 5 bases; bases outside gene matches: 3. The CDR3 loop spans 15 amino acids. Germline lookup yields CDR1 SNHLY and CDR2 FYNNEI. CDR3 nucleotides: TGTGCCAGCAGTGACAAACTAGCGGGAACCGGGGAGCTGTTTTTT. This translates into CASSDKLAGTGELFF.

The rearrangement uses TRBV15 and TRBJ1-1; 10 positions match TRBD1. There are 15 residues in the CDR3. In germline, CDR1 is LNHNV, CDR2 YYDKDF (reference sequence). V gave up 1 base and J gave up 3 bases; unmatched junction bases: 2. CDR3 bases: TGTGCCACCAGCAGAGCCGGACAGGGGGACACTGAAGCTTTCTTT. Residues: CATSRAGQGDTEAFF.